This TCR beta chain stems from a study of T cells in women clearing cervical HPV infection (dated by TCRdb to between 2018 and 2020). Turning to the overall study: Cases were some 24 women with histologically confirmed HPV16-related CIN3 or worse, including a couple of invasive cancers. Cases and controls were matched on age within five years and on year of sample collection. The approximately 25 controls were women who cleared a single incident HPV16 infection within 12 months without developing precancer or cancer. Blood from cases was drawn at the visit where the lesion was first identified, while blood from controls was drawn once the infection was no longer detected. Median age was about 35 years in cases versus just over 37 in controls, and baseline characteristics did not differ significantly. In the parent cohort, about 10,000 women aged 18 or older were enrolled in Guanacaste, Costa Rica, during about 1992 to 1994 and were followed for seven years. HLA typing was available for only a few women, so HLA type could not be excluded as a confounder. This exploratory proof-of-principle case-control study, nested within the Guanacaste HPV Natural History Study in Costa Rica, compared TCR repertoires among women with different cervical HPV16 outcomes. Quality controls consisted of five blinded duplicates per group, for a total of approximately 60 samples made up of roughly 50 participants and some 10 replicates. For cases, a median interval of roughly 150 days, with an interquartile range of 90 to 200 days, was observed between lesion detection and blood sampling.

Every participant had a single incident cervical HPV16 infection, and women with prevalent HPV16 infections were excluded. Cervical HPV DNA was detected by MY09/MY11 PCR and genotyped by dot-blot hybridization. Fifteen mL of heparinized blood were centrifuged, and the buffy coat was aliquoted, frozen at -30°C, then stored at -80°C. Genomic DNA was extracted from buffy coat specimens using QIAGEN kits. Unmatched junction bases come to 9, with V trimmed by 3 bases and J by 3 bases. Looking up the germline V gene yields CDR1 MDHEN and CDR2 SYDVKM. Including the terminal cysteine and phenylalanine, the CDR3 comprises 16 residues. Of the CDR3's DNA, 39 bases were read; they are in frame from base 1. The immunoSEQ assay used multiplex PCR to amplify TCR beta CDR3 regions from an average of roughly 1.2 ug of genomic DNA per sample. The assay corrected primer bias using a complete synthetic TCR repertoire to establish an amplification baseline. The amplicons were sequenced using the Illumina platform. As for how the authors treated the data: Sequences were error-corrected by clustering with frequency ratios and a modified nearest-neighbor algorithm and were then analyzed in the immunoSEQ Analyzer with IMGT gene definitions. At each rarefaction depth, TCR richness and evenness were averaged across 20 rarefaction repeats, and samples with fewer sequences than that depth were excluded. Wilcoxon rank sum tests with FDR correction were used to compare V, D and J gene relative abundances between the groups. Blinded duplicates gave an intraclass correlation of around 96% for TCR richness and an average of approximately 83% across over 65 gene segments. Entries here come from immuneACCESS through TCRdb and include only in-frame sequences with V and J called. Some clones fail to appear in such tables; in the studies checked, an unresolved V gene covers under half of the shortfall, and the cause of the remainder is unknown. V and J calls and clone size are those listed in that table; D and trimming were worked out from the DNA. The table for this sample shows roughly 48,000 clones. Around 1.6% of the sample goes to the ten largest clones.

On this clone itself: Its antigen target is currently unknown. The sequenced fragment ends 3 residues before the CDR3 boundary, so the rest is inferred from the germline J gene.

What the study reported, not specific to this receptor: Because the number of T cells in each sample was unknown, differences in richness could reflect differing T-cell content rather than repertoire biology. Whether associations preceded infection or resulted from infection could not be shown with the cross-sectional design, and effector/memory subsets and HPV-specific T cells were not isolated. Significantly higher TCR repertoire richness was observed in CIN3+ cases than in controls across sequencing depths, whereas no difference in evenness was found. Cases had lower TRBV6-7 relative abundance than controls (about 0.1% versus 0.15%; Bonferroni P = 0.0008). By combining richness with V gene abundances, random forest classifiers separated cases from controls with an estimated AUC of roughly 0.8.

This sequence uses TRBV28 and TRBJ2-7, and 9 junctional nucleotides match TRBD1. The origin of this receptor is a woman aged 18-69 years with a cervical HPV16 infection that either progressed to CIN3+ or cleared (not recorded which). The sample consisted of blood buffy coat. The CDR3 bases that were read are TGTGCCAGCAGTTTGCCTCTACAGGGACAGGGCTACGAG. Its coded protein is CASSLPLQGQGYE. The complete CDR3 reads CASSLPLQGQGYEQYF.